A selection of T cell receptor beta chains follows, all from one sample in a study of T-cell reconstitution after alpha-beta-depleted transplantation in children. TCRdb re-called the PCR reads with MiXCR, one entry per CDR3 protein. The repertoire has 350,000 to 450,000 distinct CDR3 sequences, more than 10% of them found once; the top ten carry over 3.5%. The specimen was PBMCs, collected from the stem cell graft. Receptor source: a human donor who donated a stem cell graft to a child with Fanconi anemia. Each CDR3 is given with its conserved first and last residue. D genes are given only for firm matches. Clone sizes are given selectively: once, few, many, or a class where the clone is expanded.

CASRPGSPSGNTIYF | TGTGCCAGCAGACCAGGATCCCCATCGGGAAACACCATATATTTT | TRBJ1-3 | TRBV3-1 | . | few
CASSSEFYGYTF | TGTGCCAGCAGTTCGGAGTTTTATGGCTACACCTTC | TRBJ1-2 | TRBV28 | . | few
CASSPDRVGTGELFF | TGTGCCAGCAGCCCGGACAGGGTTGGCACCGGGGAGCTGTTTTTT | TRBJ2-2 | TRBV7-8 | TRBD1 | many
CASSQGENRGARETQYF | TGTGCCAGCAGCCAAGGCGAGAACAGGGGAGCTCGGGAGACCCAGTACTTC | TRBJ2-5 | TRBV4-2 | TRBD1 | .
CATSTGDYGYTF | TGTGCCACCAGTACGGGGGACTATGGCTACACCTTC | TRBJ1-2 | TRBV24-1 | . | many
CASSERGRGATSTDTQYF | TGTGCCAGCAGCGAGAGGGGCCGGGGGGCGACCAGCACAGATACGCAGTATTTT | TRBJ2-3 | TRBV9 | . | few
CASSYPSMNTEAFF | TGTGCCAGCAGCTACCCAAGCATGAACACTGAAGCTTTCTTT | TRBJ1-1 | TRBV11-1 | . | .
CSVFSGSSYNEQFF | TGCAGCGTTTTTAGCGGTAGCTCCTACAATGAGCAGTTCTTC | TRBJ2-1 | TRBV29-1 | . | .
CSCTGTVDNEQFF | TGCAGCTGCACCGGGACAGTTGACAATGAGCAGTTCTTC | TRBJ2-1 | TRBV29-1 | TRBD1 | many
CASTLRQGADTQYF | TGTGCCAGCACCTTGCGACAGGGGGCAGATACGCAGTATTTT | TRBJ2-3 | TRBV5-5 | TRBD1 | many
CSATGTVNEKLFF | TGCAGCGCCACCGGGACAGTTAATGAAAAACTGTTTTTT | TRBJ1-4 | TRBV29-1 | TRBD1 | many
CSARGGPRGTEAFF | TGCAGTGCTAGGGGGGGGCCAAGGGGCACTGAAGCTTTCTTT | TRBJ1-1 | TRBV20-1 | . | many
CASLAGSTDTQYF | TGTGCCAGCTTAGCGGGGAGCACAGATACGCAGTATTTT | TRBJ2-3 | TRBV28 | TRBD2 | .
CASSGPPLRELFF | TGTGCCAGCAGTGGGCCGCCGCTCAGGGAGCTGTTTTTT | TRBJ2-2 | TRBV2 | . | few
CASSSGQGVRQPQHF | TGTGCCAGCAGTTCCGGACAGGGGGTAAGACAGCCCCAGCATTTT | TRBJ1-5 | TRBV12-3/TRBV12-4 | TRBD1 | few
CASSTMGGDPYGYTF | TGTGCCAGCAGCACTATGGGGGGCGATCCCTATGGCTACACCTTC | TRBJ1-2 | TRBV7-3 | . | .
CASSWTGGTGELFF | TGTGCCAGCAGTTGGACAGGGGGGACCGGGGAGCTGTTTTTT | TRBJ2-2 | TRBV27 | TRBD1 | many
CASSLMQGNTEAFF | TGCGCCAGCAGCTTGATGCAGGGGAACACTGAAGCTTTCTTT | TRBJ1-1 | TRBV5-1 | . | few
CSAREGLSTDTQYF | TGCAGTGCTAGAGAAGGCCTCAGCACAGATACGCAGTATTTT | TRBJ2-3 | TRBV20-1 | . | few
CASSQVTGERNTIYF | TGCGCCAGCAGCCAAGTAACGGGGGAAAGGAACACCATATATTTT | TRBJ1-3 | TRBV4-3 | . | many
CASSLGLAGVPYEQYF | TGTGCCAGCAGCTTAGGACTAGCGGGGGTTCCCTACGAGCAGTACTTC | TRBJ2-7 | TRBV7-2 | TRBD2 | .
CASSLRPGLAQSDTQYF | TGTGCCAGCAGTTTACGTCCGGGGCTAGCACAATCAGATACGCAGTATTTT | TRBJ2-3 | TRBV12-3/TRBV12-4 | . | .
CASSGFGGDYGYTF | TGTGCCAGCAGTGGCTTCGGGGGAGACTATGGCTACACCTTC | TRBJ1-2 | TRBV6-1 | . | few
CASSSLGGGNSPLHF | TGTGCCAGCAGTTCTTTAGGAGGGGGTAATTCACCCCTCCACTTT | TRBJ1-6 | TRBV12-3/TRBV12-4 | . | few
CAISEESSGNTIYF | TGTGCCATCAGTGAGGAGTCCTCTGGAAACACCATATATTTT | TRBJ1-3 | TRBV10-3 | . | many
CASSEAEESYGYTF | TGTGCCAGCTCAGAGGCGGAGGAGTCCTATGGCTACACCTTC | TRBJ1-2 | TRBV18 | . | few
CASSLAAGITGELFF | TGTGCCAGCAGTTTGGCGGCGGGGATCACCGGGGAGCTGTTTTTT | TRBJ2-2 | TRBV27 | . | .